These 16 T cell receptor beta chains were all obtained from the same sample, sequenced in a study of T cell changes during pregnancy in multiple sclerosis. TCRdb's copy holds only in-frame clones and misses some; the assay was immunoSEQ multiplex PCR. The table has more than 70,000 clones, almost 95% seen once; the top ten hold about 2%. The sample in question was peripheral blood, obtained before pregnancy. All receptors come from a female donor with multiple sclerosis, enrolled in a pregnancy study.

This chain joins TRBV25-1 and TRBJ1-1, with TRBD1 matching over 9 bases. From germline, CDR1 is MGHDK and CDR2 SYGVNS. The junction had 1 base not matched to a gene; V was cut back by 4 bases and J by 1 base. CDR3 length equals 14 residues. The CDR3 region is CASSGQGGNTEAFF. CDR3 DNA: TGTGCCAGCAGTGGACAGGGGGGGAACACTGAAGCTTTCTTT.

This CDR3 reads CASSQGGGKDYEQYF. The CDR3 nucleotides are TGTGCCAGCAGCCAAGGAGGGGGCAAAGACTACGAGCAGTACTTC. The V call is TRBV4-2, the J call TRBJ2-7, with 7 positions matching TRBD1. Germline CDR1 reads LGHNA; CDR2 reads YNFKEQ. This CDR3 is 15 amino acids long. J gave up 3 bases and V 1 base, and 6 bases lay outside the gene matches.

The chain uses TRBV18 and TRBJ2-4; a weak D match, TRBD1 (6 bases). The CDR3 runs to 14 residues. Looked up from germline, CDR1 is KGHSH and CDR2 is LQKENI. Trimming cost V 6 bases and J 9 bases, with 18 bases left between them. This chain's CDR3 is CASSRTASGGIQYF. DNA of the CDR3: TGTGCCAGCTCGCGGACAGCTTCTGGAGGCATTCAGTACTTC. The variable domain in full, with the rest retrieved from reference TRBV18 and TRBJ2-4, is NAGVMQNPRHLVRRRGQEARLRCSPMKGHSHVYWYRQLPEEGLKFMVYLQKENIIDESGMPKERFSAEFPKEGPSILRIQQVVRGDSAAYFCASSRTASGGIQYFGAGTRLSVL.

The chain links TRBV7-9 to TRBJ2-5, with a weak D call TRBD1 (5 bases). V shed 5 bases and J shed 2 bases, with 9 bases lying between them. The CDR3 spans 13 residues. From germline, CDR1 is SEHNR and CDR2 FQNEAQ (reference sequence). The CDR3 DNA reads TGTGCCAGCAGCCCTAGACAGCAAGAGACCCAGTACTTC. Translating it yields CASSPRQQETQYF.

The chain employs TRBV9 and TRBJ2-2; tentative D call: TRBD2 (6 bases). The CDR3 contains 16 residues. From germline, CDR1 is SGDLS and CDR2 YYNGEE. The germline V and J ends were trimmed by 4 bases and 0 bases, with 13 bases remaining between them. Here the CDR3 DNA reads TGTGCCAGCAGCTCAGTAGCGGAGCCGAACACCGGGGAGCTGTTTTTT. Translation gives CASSSVAEPNTGELFF.

The chain is built from TRBV18 and TRBJ2-2; possible D gene TRBD1, 5 bases. Germline lookup yields CDR1 KGHSH and CDR2 LQKENI. The CDR3 contains 15 residues. Deletions cut 4 bases from V and 0 bases from J, with 9 bases between. The CDR3 DNA reads as TGTGCCAGCTCACTAGACAGAGCGAACACCGGGGAGCTGTTTTTT. This gives the protein CASSLDRANTGELFF.

The chain employs TRBV27 and TRBJ2-7; 7 bases fit TRBD1. CDR1 and CDR2 from the germline V gene are MNHEY and SMNVEV (reference sequence). The CDR3 is 16 residues long. Germline trimming cut 8 bases from V and 7 bases from J; bases unmatched to any gene: 20. The CDR3 spells CASGRTGTVFLEEQYF. The CDR3 DNA reads as TGTGCCAGCGGCCGTACCGGGACAGTTTTTCTTGAGGAGCAGTACTTC.

The rearrangement links TRBV9 to TRBJ2-3, with D possibly matching TRBD2 (6 bases). V lost 2 bases and J 0 bases, leaving 16 bases between the germline ends. CDR3 length: 17 amino acids. Looked up from germline, CDR1 is SGDLS and CDR2 is YYNGEE. CDR3 protein: CASSVLPSSVSTDTQYF. The CDR3 DNA sequence: TGTGCCAGCAGCGTTCTACCTTCTAGCGTGAGCACAGATACGCAGTATTTT.

The chain carries TRBV11-1 and TRBJ1-1, with unresolved D. This CDR3 has 13 amino acids. Between the trimmed V and J ends, which lost 7 bases and 10 bases, there was a span of 19 bases. In germline, CDR1 is SGHAT, CDR2 FQDESV (reference sequence). In DNA form, the CDR3 reads TGTGCCAGCAACCCGGACCGGGCAGCGGGAGCTTTCTTT. This gives the protein CASNPDRAAGAFF.

V usage is TRBV7-8 and J usage is TRBJ1-5, with 8 bases identical to TRBD1. The CDR3 contains 15 residues. From germline, CDR1 is SGHVS and CDR2 FQNEAQ. V lost 5 bases to trimming and J lost 5 bases; unmatched junction nucleotides: 8. CDR3 sequence: CASSPSGRGHQPQHF. CDR3 DNA: TGTGCCAGCAGCCCTAGCGGCAGGGGGCATCAGCCCCAGCATTTT.

This clone was seen only once. V and J are TRBV5-6 and TRBJ1-1; 8 bases align to TRBD1. This CDR3 spans 15 amino acids. The J segment lost 4 bases and the V segment lost 5 bases, leaving 10 bases of the junction unmatched. Germline values: CDR1 SGHDT, CDR2 YYEEEE. CDR3 coding DNA: TGTGCCAGCAGGCGTTTTAGGACAGGGTCCACTGAAGCTTTCTTT. Amino acids: CASRRFRTGSTEAFF.

The count of this clone is one. This chain joins TRBV25-1 and TRBJ1-5, with 9 nucleotides matching TRBD1. In germline, CDR1 is MGHDK, CDR2 SYGVNS. Trimming removed 2 bases from V and 7 bases from J; junction bases left unmatched: 3. This CDR3 is built from 14 residues. The CDR3 DNA reads TGTGCCAGCAGTGAAACAGGGGGCAGGCAGCCCCAGCATTTT. This gives the protein CASSETGGRQPQHF. The entire variable domain, with the rest obtained from reference TRBV25-1 and TRBJ1-5, is as follows: EADIYQTPRYLVIGTGKKITLECSQTMGHDKMYWYQQDPGMELHLIHYSYGVNSTEKGDLSSESTVSRIRTEHFPLTLESARPSHTSQYLCASSETGGRQPQHFGDGTRLSIL.

The DNA of the CDR3 is TGTGCTAGCTCTCAGGACTTTGGGGAGCTGTTTTTT. Protein sequence: CASSQDFGELFF. V and J are TRBV12-5 and TRBJ2-2; a weak D match, TRBD2 (5 bases). In germline, CDR1 is LGHNT, CDR2 FRNRAP. There are 12 residues in the CDR3. Trimming shortened V by 9 bases and J by 8 bases, and 13 bases separated the two germline ends. Filled out from reference TRBV12-5 and TRBJ2-2, the complete variable domain reads DARVTQTPRHKVTEMGQEVTMRCQPILGHNTVFWYRQTMMQGLELLAYFRNRAPLDDSGMPKDRFSAEMPDATLATLKIQPSEPRDSAVYFCASSQDFGELFFGEGSRLTVL.

This clone was counted a few times. This chain links TRBV12-5 with TRBJ1-1; D is unresolved. V dropped 3 bases and J dropped 7 bases, with 9 bases sitting between them. There are 12 residues in the CDR3. Germline values: CDR1 LGHNT, CDR2 FRNRAP. CDR3 in amino acids: CASGLAYSEAFF. CDR3 DNA sequence: TGTGCTAGTGGTTTAGCTTACAGTGAAGCTTTCTTT.

This chain uses TRBV25-1 with TRBJ2-7; TRBD2 is a possible D gene (6 bases). This CDR3 has 11 residues. V shed 2 bases and J shed 10 bases, with 9 bases lying between them. CDR1 is MGHDK and CDR2 is SYGVNS in the germline V gene. This CDR3 is CASSEGTSQYF. CDR3 coding DNA: TGTGCCAGCAGTGAAGGGACTTCTCAGTACTTC.

The V and J genes are TRBV4-3 and TRBJ1-5, with D tentatively TRBD1 (5 bases). The CDR3 covers 19 residues. V was pared by 0 bases and J by 0 bases, with 18 bases between. Germline V lookup: CDR1 LGHNA, CDR2 YSLEER. The CDR3: CASSQDRVTTPLSNQPQHF. The CDR3 bases are TGCGCCAGCAGCCAAGACAGGGTAACCACCCCTCTTAGCAATCAGCCCCAGCATTTT.